One TCR beta chain is described in this entry. The V and J ends lost 4 bases and 0 bases respectively, with 9 bases between them. Germline values: CDR1 SEHNR, CDR2 FQNEAQ (reference sequence). The CDR3 covers 14 residues. Clones were sequenced by immunoSEQ multiplex PCR, and TCRdb holds only the in-frame ones, with some missing. The sample records some 2.1 million clones, 85% to 95% being singletons. These data are taken from a study of shared clonotypes between healthy human individuals. The chain couples TRBV7-9 to TRBJ1-1; D ambiguous. Sequencing was carried out using naive CD4+ T cells sorted from blood. Described subset: CD45RA+ positively selected. The origin of this receptor is a man between 18 and 35 years old in good health. This chain's CDR3 is CASSSIVLNTEAFF. The CDR3 region has the DNA TGTGCCAGCAGCTCGATTGTGTTGAACACTGAAGCTTTCTTT.